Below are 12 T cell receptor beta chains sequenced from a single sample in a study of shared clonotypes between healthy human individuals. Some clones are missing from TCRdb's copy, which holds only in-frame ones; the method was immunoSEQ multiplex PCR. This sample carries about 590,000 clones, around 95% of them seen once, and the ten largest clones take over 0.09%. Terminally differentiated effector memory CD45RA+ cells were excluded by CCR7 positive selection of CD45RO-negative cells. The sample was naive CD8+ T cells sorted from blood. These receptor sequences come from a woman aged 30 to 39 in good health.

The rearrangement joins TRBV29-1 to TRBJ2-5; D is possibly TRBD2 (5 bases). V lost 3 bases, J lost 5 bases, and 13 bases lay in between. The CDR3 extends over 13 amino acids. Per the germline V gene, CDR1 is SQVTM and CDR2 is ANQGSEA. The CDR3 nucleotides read TGCAGCGTTGATGACGGGGTGGTCGAGACCCAGTACTTC. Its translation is CSVDDGVVETQYF.

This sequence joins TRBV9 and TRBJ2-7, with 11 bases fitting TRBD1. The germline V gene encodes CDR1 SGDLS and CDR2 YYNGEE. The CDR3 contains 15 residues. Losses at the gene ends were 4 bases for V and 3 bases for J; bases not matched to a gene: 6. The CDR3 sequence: CASSPHGTGGYEQYF. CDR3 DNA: TGTGCCAGCAGCCCCCACGGGACAGGGGGCTACGAGCAGTACTTC.

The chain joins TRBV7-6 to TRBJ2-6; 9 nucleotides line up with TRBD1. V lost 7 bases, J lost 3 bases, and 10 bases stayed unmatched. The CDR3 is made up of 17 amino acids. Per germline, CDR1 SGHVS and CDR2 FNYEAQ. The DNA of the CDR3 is TGTGCCAGCAATACAGGGGGCGGGTTAGTTGGGGCCAACGTCCTGACTTTC. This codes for CASNTGGGLVGANVLTF.

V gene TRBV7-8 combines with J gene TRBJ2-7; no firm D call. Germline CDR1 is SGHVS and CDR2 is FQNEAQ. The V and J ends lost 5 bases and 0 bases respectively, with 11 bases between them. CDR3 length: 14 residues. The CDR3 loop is CASSPTVSSYEQYF. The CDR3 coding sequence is TGTGCCAGCAGCCCAACCGTCAGCTCCTACGAGCAGTACTTC.

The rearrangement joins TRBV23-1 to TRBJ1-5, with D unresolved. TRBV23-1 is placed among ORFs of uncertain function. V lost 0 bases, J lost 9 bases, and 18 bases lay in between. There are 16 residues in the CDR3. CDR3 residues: CASSQSWTNQLRPQHF. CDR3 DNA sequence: TGCGCCAGCAGTCAATCGTGGACGAACCAACTCCGGCCCCAGCATTTT.

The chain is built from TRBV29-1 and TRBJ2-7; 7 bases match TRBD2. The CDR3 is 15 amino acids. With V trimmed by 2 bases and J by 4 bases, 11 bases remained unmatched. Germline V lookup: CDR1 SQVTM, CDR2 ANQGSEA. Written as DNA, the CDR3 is TGCAGCGTTGAATTCGTAGGGGAGGGCCTGTACGAGCAGTACTTC. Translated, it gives CSVEFVGEGLYEQYF.

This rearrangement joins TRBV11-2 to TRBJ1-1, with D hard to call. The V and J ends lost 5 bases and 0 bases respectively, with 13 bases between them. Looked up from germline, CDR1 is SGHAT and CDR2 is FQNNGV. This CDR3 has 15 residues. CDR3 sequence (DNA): TGTGCCAGCAGCCCATCCGGGGTCTTGAACACTGAAGCTTTCTTT. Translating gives CASSPSGVLNTEAFF.

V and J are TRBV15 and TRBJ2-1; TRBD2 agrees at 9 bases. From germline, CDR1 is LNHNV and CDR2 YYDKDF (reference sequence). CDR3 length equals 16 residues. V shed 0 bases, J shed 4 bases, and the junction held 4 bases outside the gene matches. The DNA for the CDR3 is TGTGCCACCAGCAGAGATCTAGCGGGGCTATACAATGAGCAGTTCTTC. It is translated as CATSRDLAGLYNEQFF.

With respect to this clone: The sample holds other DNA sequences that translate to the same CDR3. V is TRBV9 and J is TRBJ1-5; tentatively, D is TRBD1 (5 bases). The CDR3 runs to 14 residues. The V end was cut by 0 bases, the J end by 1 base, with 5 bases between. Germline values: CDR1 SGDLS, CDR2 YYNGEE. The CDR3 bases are TGTGCCAGCAGCGTAGGGGGCAGCAATCAGCCCCAGCATTTT. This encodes CASSVGGSNQPQHF.

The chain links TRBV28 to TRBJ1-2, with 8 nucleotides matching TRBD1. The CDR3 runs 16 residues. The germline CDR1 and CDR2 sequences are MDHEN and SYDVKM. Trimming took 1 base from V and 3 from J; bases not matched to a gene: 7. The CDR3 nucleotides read TGTGCCAGCAGTTTATTGCCAGGGGGCGGGGACTATGGCTACACCTTC. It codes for CASSLLPGGGDYGYTF.

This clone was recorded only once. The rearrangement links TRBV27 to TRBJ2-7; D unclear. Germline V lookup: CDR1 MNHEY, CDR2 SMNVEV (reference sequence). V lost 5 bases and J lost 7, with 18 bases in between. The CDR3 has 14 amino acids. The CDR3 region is CASSRRTLLGEQYF. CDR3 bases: TGTGCCAGCAGTCGGCGGACCCTTCTTGGTGAGCAGTACTTC.

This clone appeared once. The CDR3 DNA reads TGTGCCAGCAGTCCCTGGGGGGGCAATCAGCCCCAGCATTTT. As protein: CASSPWGGNQPQHF. The rearrangement links TRBV2 to TRBJ1-5, with a possible D match to TRBD1 (5 bases). This CDR3 is 14 amino acids long. The germline V and J ends were trimmed by 5 bases and 2 bases, with 10 bases remaining between them. Germline V gene data show CDR1 as SNHLY and CDR2 as FYNNEI.